Listed below are T cell receptor beta chains from one sample, sequenced in a study of lymphopenia after photon versus proton radiotherapy. Sequencing was performed with immunoSEQ multiplex PCR; in TCRdb, only in-frame clones are kept and a portion is missing. The repertoire holds roughly 7,300 clones, with roughly 86% as singletons. The starting material was peripheral blood, obtained from a patient treated with photon-based radiotherapy. The source of these receptors is a man in his 60s with cholangiocarcinoma. CDR3s include the opening cysteine and the closing phenylalanine or tryptophan. The D gene is left open where the match is weak. The size of a clone is reported for some rows only, either as once, few or many, or as a class for expanded clones.

clone size	V gene	J gene	CDR3 length	D gene	CDR3 protein	CDR3 DNA
NA	TRBV5-1	TRBJ2-1	15	NA	CASSLGLYGDNEQFF	TGCGCCAGCAGCTTGGGGTTGTACGGGGACAATGAGCAGTTCTTC
once	TRBV25-1	TRBJ1-5	14	NA	CASSQTGINQPQHF	TGTGCCAGCAGTCAAACGGGGATTAATCAGCCCCAGCATTTT
once	TRBV7-2	TRBJ2-5	14	NA	CASSLGTGEETQYF	TGTGCCAGCAGCTTAGGTACGGGTGAGGAGACCCAGTACTTC
NA	TRBV27	TRBJ1-1	12	TRBD1	CASYDRVEEAFF	TGTGCCAGCTACGACAGGGTAGAGGAAGCTTTCTTT
NA	TRBV2	TRBJ1-1	14	NA	CASTRLRLNTEAFF	TGTGCCAGCACTCGATTGAGGTTGAACACTGAAGCTTTCTTT
NA	TRBV6-6	TRBJ2-7	13	NA	CASSYRGSYEQYF	TGTGCCAGCAGTTACCGGGGGTCCTACGAGCAGTACTTC
NA	TRBV7-6	TRBJ2-5	16	TRBD2	CASSLEATSGGRAQYF	TGTGCCAGCAGCTTAGAAGCGACTAGCGGGGGGAGGGCCCAGTACTTC
NA	TRBV4-3	TRBJ1-1	15	TRBD1	CASSMDRDWRTEAFF	TGCGCCAGCAGCATGGACAGGGACTGGCGCACTGAAGCTTTCTTT
NA	TRBV2	TRBJ2-1	13	NA	CASRVLTYNEQFF	TGTGCCAGCCGGGTACTAACTTACAATGAGCAGTTCTTC
NA	TRBV4-1	TRBJ1-4	16	TRBD1	CASSQGQPATNEKLFF	TGCGCCAGCAGCCAGGGACAGCCCGCAACTAATGAAAAACTGTTTTTT
NA	TRBV6-6	TRBJ1-1	13	NA	CASSSADSTEAFF	TGTGCCAGCAGTTCCGCAGACAGCACTGAAGCTTTCTTT
NA	TRBV7-2	TRBJ2-7	17	TRBD2	CASSFLVLAGKAYEQYF	TGTGCCAGCAGCTTCCTCGTTCTAGCGGGAAAAGCCTACGAGCAGTACTTC
NA	TRBV7-8	TRBJ2-7	16	TRBD2	CASSLGLAGGPDEQYF	TGTGCCAGCAGCTTGGGACTAGCGGGGGGGCCCGACGAGCAGTACTTC
NA	TRBV7-2	TRBJ2-7	15	TRBD1	CASSQGTGYPYEQYF	TGTGCCAGCAGCCAAGGGACAGGGTATCCCTACGAGCAGTACTTC
NA	TRBV11-2	TRBJ1-1	14	NA	CASSLGRQTRGAFF	TGTGCCAGCAGCTTAGGACGTCAGACCCGTGGAGCTTTCTTT
NA	TRBV7-9	TRBJ2-3	15	NA	CASGTTGRRTDTQYF	TGTGCCAGCGGTACAACAGGGAGGAGGACAGATACGCAGTATTTT
NA	TRBV2	TRBJ2-3	14	TRBD2	CASDLAGTTDTQYF	TGTGCCAGCGACCTAGCGGGGACTACAGATACGCAGTATTTT
NA	TRBV9	TRBJ2-7	16	NA	CASSATPSRQGGEQYF	TGTGCCAGCAGCGCCACCCCGTCGAGGCAGGGGGGCGAGCAGTACTTC
NA	TRBV7-9	TRBJ1-1	13	NA	CASSAVQGTEAFF	TGTGCCAGCAGCGCAGTACAGGGTACTGAAGCTTTCTTT
NA	TRBV23-1	TRBJ1-1	15	NA	CASSQFLSLGYRAFF	TGCGCCAGCAGTCAATTTCTGTCACTGGGTTATAGGGCTTTCTTT
NA	TRBV19	TRBJ1-3	16	NA	CASTPRQAFYGNTIYF	TGTGCCAGTACCCCCCGACAGGCATTTTATGGGAACACCATATATTTT
NA	TRBV25-1	TRBJ2-2	15	TRBD2	CASSELAGDTGELFF	TGTGCCAGCAGTGAGTTAGCGGGAGACACCGGGGAGCTGTTTTTT
NA	TRBV27	TRBJ2-7	14	NA	CASSFGSGTYEQYF	TGTGCCAGCAGTTTCGGTTCAGGGACCTACGAGCAGTACTTC
NA	TRBV9	TRBJ2-3	15	TRBD2	CASSAGTTETDTQYF	TGTGCCAGCAGCGCGGGGACTACAGAAACAGATACGCAGTATTTT
NA	TRBV19	TRBJ2-5	15	TRBD2	CASTGHTGGRWTQYF	TGTGCCAGTACTGGACATACTGGCGGGAGATGGACCCAGTACTTC
NA	TRBV11-3	TRBJ2-7	13	NA	CASSGGVEGEQYF	TGTGCCAGCAGCGGAGGGGTCGAAGGCGAGCAGTACTTC
NA	TRBV29-1	TRBJ2-7	13	NA	CSVVASMTDEQYF	TGCAGCGTTGTCGCATCAATGACAGACGAGCAGTACTTC
NA	TRBV6-5	TRBJ2-7	13	TRBD2	CASSASGIYEQYF	TGTGCCAGCAGCGCTAGCGGTATCTACGAGCAGTACTTC
NA	TRBV5-1	TRBJ2-1	17	TRBD2	CASSLASASGGYNEQFF	TGCGCCAGCAGCTTGGCAAGCGCTAGCGGGGGTTACAATGAGCAGTTCTTC
NA	TRBV10-2	TRBJ2-1	15	TRBD2	CASREGLADYNEQFF	TGCGCCAGCAGAGAGGGACTAGCGGACTACAATGAGCAGTTCTTC
NA	TRBV18	TRBJ2-5	15	NA	CASSPFQGAEETQYF	TGTGCCAGCTCACCATTTCAAGGGGCGGAAGAGACCCAGTACTTC
NA	TRBV25-1	TRBJ2-5	14	NA	CASRAVGVRETQYF	TGTGCCAGCAGGGCAGTGGGGGTTCGGGAGACCCAGTACTTC
NA	TRBV5-4	TRBJ2-3	16	TRBD1	CASSLDGQVLTDTQYF	TGTGCCAGCAGCTTGGATGGACAGGTCCTCACAGATACGCAGTATTTT
NA	TRBV19	TRBJ1-2	13	NA	CASSARVTVGYTF	TGTGCCAGTAGTGCCCGGGTCACCGTGGGCTACACCTTC
NA	TRBV5-4	TRBJ1-2	14	NA	CASSLLNTIYGYTF	TGTGCCAGCAGCTTGCTAAACACAATCTATGGCTACACCTTC
large	TRBV14	TRBJ1-1	14	NA	CASSQDALNTEAFF	TGTGCCAGCAGCCAAGACGCATTGAACACTGAAGCTTTCTTT
NA	TRBV19	TRBJ2-2	13	NA	CASSIRDTGELFF	TGTGCCAGTAGTATCAGGGACACCGGGGAGCTGTTTTTT
NA	TRBV2	TRBJ1-1	14	TRBD1	CASIEEDRVTEAFF	TGTGCCAGCATCGAGGAGGACAGGGTGACTGAAGCTTTCTTT
NA	TRBV6-5	TRBJ2-7	15	NA	CASSYGRPWAYEQYF	TGTGCCAGCAGTTACGGGCGCCCCTGGGCTTACGAGCAGTACTTC
NA	TRBV2	TRBJ2-5	14	TRBD2	CASSPPSGWETQYF	TGTGCCAGCAGCCCCCCTAGCGGGTGGGAGACCCAGTACTTC
NA	TRBV13	TRBJ2-1	16	NA	CASSPPWRDGLIEQFF	TGTGCCAGCAGCCCCCCGTGGAGGGACGGGCTAATTGAGCAGTTCTTC
NA	TRBV7-8	TRBJ1-5	12	NA	CASSWDVQPQHF	TGTGCCAGCAGCTGGGATGTTCAGCCCCAGCATTTT
NA	TRBV19	TRBJ2-7	11	NA	CASSGFYEQYF	TGTGCCAGTTCAGGATTCTACGAGCAGTACTTC